A single sample gave rise to the 8 T cell receptor beta chains below, sequenced in a study of regulatory T cells in long-lasting Graves disease (dated by TCRdb to about 2021). The library relied on multiplex PCR. Instrument on record: Illumina HiSeq 4000. iRepertoire HTBI primers and Arm-PCR amplification of CDR3 regions were used to construct TCR beta libraries. TCRdb handled the public reads itself, with Q25 trimming in fastp and clone calling in MiXCR, and kept productive beta chains. Entries that share a CDR3 protein sequence are merged under the most common genes and DNA. This sample comprises 450,000 or so distinct CDR3 sequences, under 25% of them detected only once. The top ten hold about 12% of the sample. The sample's time point, from its label and the paper: persistent/refractory GD, antithyroid drugs over 5 years with positive TRAb. For both TCR sequencing and RNA sequencing, RNA was extracted from PBMCs in TRIzol.

Sample: peripheral blood mononuclear cells (PBMCs), taken when the disease was refractory, from a patient treated with antithyroid drugs. The receptors shown here come from a female donor with Graves disease.

The J gene is TRBJ2-5, the V gene TRBV7-2; 8 bases fit TRBD1. V lost 5 bases and J lost 4; bases outside the gene matches: 6. The CDR3 covers 14 residues. CDR1 and CDR2 from the germline V gene are SGHTA and FQGNSA. As DNA, the CDR3 is TGTGCCAGCAGCCCGGGACAGGTCCGAGAGACCCAGTACTTC. It specifies CASSPGQVRETQYF.

The gene calls are TRBV6-2 or TRBV6-3 and TRBJ2-7, with a tentative D call TRBD2 (6 bases). The CDR3 covers 12 residues. Germline V gene lookup returns CDR1 MNHEY and CDR2 SVGEGT. V was trimmed by 6 bases and J by 5 bases, leaving 11 bases between them. The CDR3 loop reads CASRATSDEQYF. CDR3 sequence (DNA): TGTGCCAGCAGGGCGACTAGTGACGAGCAGTACTTC.

This clonotype has ten or more counts. This sequence joins TRBV29-1 and TRBJ2-5, with unresolved D. The CDR3 covers 11 residues. Germline loops: CDR1 SQVTM, CDR2 ANQGSEA. V was trimmed by 7 bases and J by 2 bases, leaving 8 bases between them. CDR3 DNA: TGCAGCGCCGCAGGACAAGAGACCCAGTACTTC. Translation: CSAAGQETQYF.

This clonotype has a count of ten or more. The chain carries TRBV20-1 and TRBJ1-6; D remains ambiguous. The ends were cut back, 0 bases at V and 9 bases at J, with 18 bases in the middle. This CDR3 is built from 16 residues. CDR1 is DFQATT, CDR2 SNEGSKA, per germline (reference sequence). The CDR3 loop is CSARDRRAGQASPLHF. DNA for the CDR3: TGCAGTGCTAGAGATAGGAGGGCGGGCCAGGCTTCACCCCTCCACTTT.

This clonotype was counted a few times. At one of its ends the junction is not consistent with the germline gene, which may arise from a read error. V usage is TRBV10-3 and J usage is TRBJ2-5, with 8 bases matching TRBD2. CDR1 and CDR2 (germline): ENHRY, SYGVKD. CDR3 length equals 15 residues. DNA for the CDR3: TGTGCCAGCACCAAAACGGGGGGGGAGGGAGAGGCCCAGTACTTC. Translating it yields CASTKTGGEGEAQYF.

This clonotype was counted at least ten times. This chain connects TRBV12-3 or TRBV12-4 to TRBJ1-2, with no clear D. The CDR3 is 14 residues long. Trimming shortened V by 1 base and J by 0 bases, and 6 bases separated the two germline ends. CDR3 DNA: TGTGCCAGCAGTTTAGAGAGTGCTAACTATGGCTACACCTTC. Translating gives CASSLESANYGYTF.

In this sample, this clonotype turned up many times. V gene TRBV12-3 or TRBV12-4 combines with J gene TRBJ2-2; tentatively, D is TRBD2 (5 bases). Trimming stripped 6 bases from V and 4 bases from J, with 12 bases between. The CDR3 extends over 14 amino acids. The CDR3 loop reads CASRPGFITGELFF. Here the CDR3 DNA reads TGTGCCAGCAGGCCGGGGTTCATCACCGGGGAGCTGTTTTTT.

The chain combines TRBV20-1 with TRBJ1-2; a weak D match, TRBD1 (6 bases). Germline V CDR1 and CDR2: DFQATT, SNEGSKA (reference sequence). V lost 3 bases to trimming and J lost 1 base, with 15 bases between them. The CDR3 consists of 15 residues. The CDR3 reads CSARMGGSGNYGYTF. The CDR3 DNA sequence: TGCAGTGCTAGGATGGGGGGCTCGGGTAACTATGGCTACACCTTC.